This T cell receptor (beta chain) was identified in a study of blood T cell repertoires in COVID-19. Study at large: Both acute and convalescent COVID-19 samples were obtained from the United States, Italy and Spain.

Seattle patient enrollment occurred during active infection, with longitudinal follow-up thereafter. In the authors' workflow: It was from reference gene primer amplification that nucleated cell counts were estimated. Sequenced by immunoSEQ multiplex PCR; TCRdb stores in-frame clones only, minus some. Clone size and V and J calls were adopted from that table, with D and trimming inferred from the DNA. The top ten clones hold about 2% of a sample with fewer than 300,000 clones, roughly 90% of them seen once. This CDR3 is 14 amino acids long. The V end lost 5 bases, the J end lost 4 bases, and 12 bases lay between the germline ends. Per germline, CDR1 SGHAT and CDR2 FQNNGV.

J is TRBJ1-5 and V is TRBV11-2, with a weak D call TRBD1 (5 bases). The sequence came from a woman aged 25 to 45 with COVID-19, enrolled during active disease. The sequencing input was peripheral blood. The CDR3 spells CASSLGEVNQPQHF. For the CDR3, the DNA is TGTGCCAGCAGCCTAGGGGAGGTGAATCAGCCCCAGCATTTT.